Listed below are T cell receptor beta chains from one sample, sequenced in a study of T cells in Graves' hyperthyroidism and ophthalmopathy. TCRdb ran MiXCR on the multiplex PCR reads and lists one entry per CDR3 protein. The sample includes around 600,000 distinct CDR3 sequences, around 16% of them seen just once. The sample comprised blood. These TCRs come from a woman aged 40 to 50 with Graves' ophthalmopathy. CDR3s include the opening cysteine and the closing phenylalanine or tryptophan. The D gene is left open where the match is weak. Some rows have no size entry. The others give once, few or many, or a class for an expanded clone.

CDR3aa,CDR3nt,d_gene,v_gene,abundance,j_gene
CAWNPGSKPLHF,TGTGCCTGGAACCCCGGGTCTAAACCCCTCCACTTT,NA,TRBV30,NA,TRBJ1-6
CASSGLGTDTQYF,TGTGCCAGCAGTGGACTCGGGACAGATACGCAGTATTTT,NA,TRBV6-1,many,TRBJ2-3
CSASRVVRETQYF,TGCAGTGCTAGCCGAGTAGTAAGGGAGACCCAGTACTTC,NA,TRBV20-1,few,TRBJ2-5
CASSQDLAGGRDTQYF,TGTGCCAGCAGCCAAGATCTAGCGGGAGGGCGGGATACGCAGTATTTT,TRBD2,TRBV3-1,NA,TRBJ2-3
CASSLQGGDNYEQYF,TGTGCCAGCAGCTTACAGGGGGGTGACAATTACGAGCAGTACTTC,NA,TRBV7-2,many,TRBJ2-7
CASSGSGRPTGELFF,TGTGCCAGCAGCGGCTCCGGGAGGCCCACCGGGGAGCTGTTTTTT,TRBD2,TRBV3-1,many,TRBJ2-2
CSALGLAGVSYEQYF,TGCAGTGCGCTAGGACTAGCGGGAGTGTCCTACGAGCAGTACTTC,TRBD2,TRBV20-1,NA,TRBJ2-7
CASSLDTSGIETQYF,TGCGCCAGCAGCTTGGACACTAGCGGTATAGAGACCCAGTACTTC,TRBD2,TRBV5-1,few,TRBJ2-5
CASSPRDAIGDEQFF,TGTGCCAGCTCACCACGGGACGCAATCGGGGATGAGCAGTTCTTC,NA,TRBV18,many,TRBJ2-1
CASSQSPAGGQRETQYF,TGTGCCAGCAGCCAAAGTCCAGCGGGGGGGCAGCGAGAGACCCAGTACTTC,TRBD2,TRBV3-1,many,TRBJ2-5
CSARDPLAGFEQFF,TGCAGTGCTAGAGATCCGCTAGCGGGATTTGAGCAGTTCTTC,TRBD2,TRBV20-1,many,TRBJ2-1
CASSTQQGRGHEKLFF,TGTGCCAGCAGCACGCAACAGGGGAGGGGGCATGAAAAACTGTTTTTT,TRBD1,TRBV7-9,NA,TRBJ1-4
CASRGDTGTVYYEQYF,TGTGCCAGCAGAGGCGATACCGGGACAGTCTATTACGAGCAGTACTTC,TRBD1,TRBV6-1,few,TRBJ2-7
CASSQGRTPKETQYF,TGCGCCAGCAGCCAAGGGCGGACCCCTAAAGAGACCCAGTACTTC,NA,TRBV4-1,many,TRBJ2-5
CASSQHPTGEHTEAFF,TGTGCCAGCAGCCAACATCCGACAGGGGAGCACACTGAAGCTTTCTTT,TRBD1,TRBV3-1,NA,TRBJ1-1
CASSEVNRGRTNEKLFF,TGTGCCAGCAGTGAAGTTAACAGGGGGCGGACTAATGAAAAACTGTTTTTT,TRBD1,TRBV6-1,NA,TRBJ1-4
CSASGAYDTQYF,TGCAGTGCTAGTGGGGCATATGATACGCAGTATTTT,NA,TRBV20-1,many,TRBJ2-3
CASGALLNEQFF,TGTGCCAGCGGGGCCCTTTTGAATGAGCAGTTCTTC,NA,TRBV2,many,TRBJ2-1
CASSSDRGHTDTQYF,TGTGCCAGCAGCAGTGACAGGGGGCACACAGATACGCAGTATTTT,TRBD1,TRBV7-8,many,TRBJ2-3
CAIRGGAPNTGELFF,TGTGCCATCAGAGGGGGGGCCCCGAACACCGGGGAGCTGTTTTTT,NA,TRBV10-3,NA,TRBJ2-2
CASTGRGSGEQYF,TGTGCCAGCACAGGAAGAGGATCGGGAGAGCAGTACTTC,NA,TRBV6-1,NA,TRBJ2-7
CASSLGGGTYNSPLHF,TGTGCCAGCAGCTTAGGAGGGGGGACCTATAATTCACCCCTCCACTTT,NA,TRBV7-9,many,TRBJ1-6
CASSQGNGYTF,TGTGCCAGCAGCCAGGGGAATGGCTACACCTTC,NA,TRBV27,NA,TRBJ1-2
CASSPRRPGEKLFF,TGTGCCAGCAGCCCCCGTAGGCCGGGAGAAAAACTGTTTTTT,NA,TRBV6-1,NA,TRBJ1-4
CASSPKTGTDYEQYF,TGTGCCAGCAGCCCGAAGACAGGGACGGACTACGAGCAGTACTTC,TRBD1,TRBV7-8,many,TRBJ2-7
CASSLGKGTGRFSGANVLTF,TGTGCCAGCAGCTTAGGGAAGGGAACGGGACGCTTCTCTGGGGCCAACGTCCTGACTTTC,NA,TRBV7-9,NA,TRBJ2-6
CASSQVGGLGYTGNTIYF,TGTGCCAGCAGCCAAGTCGGAGGGCTGGGTTACACAGGAAACACCATATATTTT,NA,TRBV4-1,NA,TRBJ1-3
CATREDRSNTGELFF,TGTGCCACCAGGGAAGACAGATCTAACACCGGGGAGCTGTTTTTT,NA,TRBV12-3/TRBV12-4,few,TRBJ2-2